The clone carrying this TCR beta chain was observed a handful of times. The antigen is undetermined. Profiled with immunoSEQ multiplex PCR; TCRdb holds only in-frame clones, not every one. The sample includes approximately 69,000 clones, roughly 75% of them seen just once. Trimming removed 7 bases at V and 4 bases at J, with 11 bases between. Germline V gene sequence: CDR1 MNHNY, CDR2 SVGAGI (reference sequence). This CDR3 has 13 residues. This sample stems from a study of radiotherapy plus CTLA-4 blockade in lung cancer. At the level of the study: Patients showed objective responses in around a sixth of cases and disease control in roughly 31%. Study-wide results and caveats: Once radiotherapy plus ipilimumab had been given, TCR clones derived from tumor expanded in blood. Alongside interferon-beta, early blood T cell clone dynamics were reportedly the best predictor of response.

Patients had chemo-refractory metastatic non-small-cell lung cancer and received focal radiation plus CTLA-4 blockade that used ipilimumab. This sequence originates from a human donor with non-small cell lung cancer who had a complete response to radiotherapy plus ipilimumab. This specimen was peripheral blood, taken from a patient treated with radiotherapy plus ipilimumab. The chain employs TRBV6-6 and TRBJ1-5, with D uncertain. The CDR3 region is CASTLADNQPQHF. The CDR3, as DNA: TGTGCCAGCACCCTTGCGGATAATCAGCCCCAGCATTTT.